These 26 T cell receptor beta chains were all obtained from the same sample, sequenced in a study of molecular identifiers for immune sequencing clone quantification (dated by TCRdb to the late 2010s). The library was produced with PCR. The instrument given in TCRdb is Illumina HiSeq 4000. The raw public data were reprocessed by TCRdb itself: fastp quality trimming at Q25, MiXCR clonotype calling, in-frame beta chains only. Every distinct CDR3 protein forms one entry, paired with its most common genes and DNA. For this sample there are 100,000 or so distinct CDR3 sequences; roughly a fifth appear just once. Of the sample, around 1% is held by the ten largest clones. The sample was naive CD8+ T cells from blood, with Jurkat cell RNA spiked in. This sample's cell subset or site label indicates: FACS-sorted CD8+CD4-CCR7+CD45RA+ naive T cells. These receptors all come from a human donor in good health. Some libraries in this study had Jurkat cell RNA spiked in.

A remark on this clonotype: At one end, the junction sequence differs from germline, possibly due to a read error. The gene calls are TRBV7-2 and TRBJ1-3; 7 bases line up with TRBD1. Per germline, CDR1 SGHTA and CDR2 FQGNSA. This CDR3 spans 15 amino acids. In DNA form, the CDR3 reads TGTGCCAGCAGCTTAACAGGGGACTCTGAAAACACCATATATTTT. It is translated as CASSLTGDSENTIYF.

The gene calls are TRBV4-2 and TRBJ1-1, with 9 positions matching TRBD1. The germline V gene encodes CDR1 LGHNA and CDR2 YNFKEQ. V dropped 2 bases and J dropped 4; count of bases not matched to a gene: 8. CDR3 length: 16 residues. CDR3 amino acids: CASSQPRQGGSTEAFF. As DNA, the CDR3 is TGTGCCAGCAGCCAACCAAGACAGGGGGGGAGCACTGAAGCTTTCTTT.

The V gene is TRBV11-3, the J gene TRBJ1-5, with a possible D match to TRBD1 (5 bases). Between the trimmed V and J ends, which lost 5 bases and 2 bases, there was a span of 19 bases. Per germline, CDR1 SGHNT and CDR2 YENEEA. The CDR3 is made up of 17 amino acids. The CDR3 bases are TGTGCCAGCAGCCCCCGATTACGGAGAGGGGGCAATCAGCCCCAGCATTTT. Encoded protein: CASSPRLRRGGNQPQHF.

The chain carries TRBV11-2 and TRBJ2-2; 8 nucleotides line up with TRBD1. V lost 5 bases, J lost 6 bases, and 8 bases stayed unmatched. The CDR3 sequence is 15 residues long. In germline, CDR1 is SGHAT, CDR2 FQNNGV. DNA for the CDR3: TGTGCCAGCAGCCGGACAGGGAATGGGGCCGGGGAGCTGTTTTTT. It yields the protein CASSRTGNGAGELFF.

Note on this clonotype: This may be a read error: a much more frequent sequence differs by one nucleotide. J is TRBJ2-1 and V is TRBV12-3 or TRBV12-4; maybe TRBD2 (5 bases). The CDR3 covers 13 residues. V dropped 6 bases and J dropped 4 bases, with 10 bases sitting between them. The CDR3 reads CASSPGEYNEQFF. In DNA form, the CDR3 reads TGTGCCAGCAGCCCTGGGGAGTACAATGAGCAGTTCTTC.

This clonotype was seen at least ten times. In DNA form, the CDR3 reads TGCAGTGCCCGAAGGAGATTAGCTTACGAGCAGTACTTC. It yields the protein CSARRRLAYEQYF. The chain couples TRBV20-1 to TRBJ2-7; D is undetermined. The germline V gene encodes CDR1 DFQATT and CDR2 SNEGSKA (reference sequence). This CDR3 is 13 amino acids long. Trimming took off 6 bases at V and 4 bases at J, with 16 bases between the two ends.

This clonotype occurred many times. This rearrangement joins TRBV12-3 or TRBV12-4 to TRBJ2-7; maybe TRBD1 (6 bases). The CDR3 consists of 13 residues. V lost 3 bases and J 5 bases, leaving 11 bases between the germline ends. The CDR3 loop reads CASSFGGRHEQYF. The CDR3 region has the DNA TGTGCCAGCAGTTTTGGGGGCCGGCACGAGCAGTACTTC.

This clonotype has at least ten counts. V is TRBV12-3 or TRBV12-4 and J is TRBJ2-7, with a tentative D call TRBD1 (6 bases). V lost 5 bases and J 1 base, leaving 18 bases between the germline ends. The CDR3 covers 16 residues. CDR3: CASSPTLRDNSYEQYF. Written as DNA, the CDR3 is TGTGCCAGCAGTCCTACGCTGAGGGACAATTCCTACGAGCAGTACTTC.

This clonotype was seen at least ten times. The genes are TRBV7-9 and TRBJ2-6, with D uncertain. The V end was cut by 5 bases, the J end by 0 bases, with 11 bases between. The CDR3 runs 16 residues. CDR1 and CDR2 (germline): SEHNR, FQNEAQ (reference sequence). The CDR3 nucleotides read TGTGCCAGCAGCATCAATCGAGGCTCTGGGGCCAACGTCCTGACTTTC. Encoded protein: CASSINRGSGANVLTF. The full variable domain, in which reference TRBV7-9 and TRBJ2-6 provide the parts outside the CDR3, is DTGVSQNPRHKITKRGQNVTFRCDPISEHNRLYWYRQTLGQGPEFLTYFQNEAQLEKSRLLSDRFSAERPKGSFSTLEIQRTEQGDSAMYLCASSINRGSGANVLTFGAGSRLTVL.

Regarding this clonotype: An end of the junction does not agree with germline; a read error may underlie this. J is TRBJ2-7 and V is TRBV7-9, with a possible D match to TRBD2 (7 bases). Germline CDR1 is SEHNR and CDR2 is FQNEAQ (reference sequence). There are 13 residues in the CDR3. DNA for the CDR3: TGTGCCAGCGGCTTAGGGGGGGCCTACGAGCAGTACTTC. Amino acid sequence: CASGLGGAYEQYF.

This clonotype was recorded many times. The rearrangement links TRBV10-3 to TRBJ2-4; D is possibly TRBD1 or TRBD2 (5 bases each). The CDR3 has 15 residues. The germline CDR1 and CDR2 sequences are ENHRY and SYGVKD. V lost 2 bases and J 0 bases, leaving 8 bases between the germline ends. This chain's CDR3 is CAISEQGVAKNIQYF. Written as DNA, the CDR3 is TGTGCCATCAGTGAGCAGGGAGTAGCCAAAAACATTCAGTACTTC.

Concerning this clonotype: A much larger clone differs from this one at a single base, so this may be a read error. This sequence joins TRBV7-9 and TRBJ2-7, with 7 bases that match TRBD1. This CDR3 has 14 residues. Germline loops: CDR1 SEHNR, CDR2 FQNEAQ (reference sequence). CDR3 residues: CASSDGTEFDEQCF. CDR3 bases: TGTGCCAGCAGCGACGGGACAGAGTTCGACGAGCAGTGCTTC.

This clonotype occurred a few times. The chain carries TRBV9 and TRBJ2-3; TRBD2 matches 8 bases. Trimming cost V 4 bases and J 4 bases; bases outside gene matches: 8. The CDR3 is 15 residues long. CDR1 is SGDLS, CDR2 YYNGEE, per germline. CDR3 coding DNA: TGTGCCAGCAGCTTCAGCGGGGGAGGCGCAGATACGCAGTATTTT. It specifies CASSFSGGGADTQYF.

This clonotype was counted many times. V usage is TRBV27 and J usage is TRBJ2-6, with 8 bases identical to TRBD2. V lost 5 bases to trimming and J lost 4 bases; unmatched junction nucleotides: 7. The germline CDR1 and CDR2 sequences are MNHEY and SMNVEV (reference sequence). CDR3 length equals 16 residues. The CDR3 reads CASSPAGAVGANVLTF. The CDR3, as DNA: TGTGCCAGCAGTCCAGCGGGGGCGGTCGGGGCCAACGTCCTGACTTTC.

This clonotype was seen ten or more times. The gene calls are TRBV27 and TRBJ1-1; D unclear. V was pared by 5 bases and J by 3 bases, with 4 bases between. The germline V gene has CDR1 MNHEY and CDR2 SMNVEV (reference sequence). This CDR3 has 11 amino acids. In DNA form, the CDR3 reads TGTGCCAGCAGTACCCACACTGAAGCTTTCTTT. Protein product: CASSTHTEAFF.

A note on this clonotype: The junction departs from germline at one end; a sequencing error may be responsible. The chain links TRBV7-9 to TRBJ2-5, with D possibly matching TRBD1 (5 bases). This CDR3 has 13 residues. The germline gives CDR1 SEHNR, CDR2 FQNEAQ (reference sequence). The CDR3 spells CASRSSGIETQHF. Written as DNA, the CDR3 is TGCGCCAGCAGATCCTCAGGGATCGAGACCCAGCACTTC.

About this clonotype itself: One end of the junction fails to match germline, which may point to a read error. The chain employs TRBV19 and TRBJ2-1, with D possibly being TRBD2 (5 bases). Germline values: CDR1 LNHDA, CDR2 SQIVND (reference sequence). This CDR3 spans 12 amino acids. The CDR3 region is CASGIGGNEQFF. DNA of the CDR3: TGTGCCAGTGGTATAGGCGGGAATGAGCAGTTCTTC.

The chain combines TRBV27 with TRBJ1-1; 7 bases line up with TRBD1. V dropped 2 bases and J dropped 2; count of bases not matched to a gene: 8. The CDR3 totals 16 residues. Germline V CDR1 and CDR2: MNHEY, SMNVEV (reference sequence). CDR3 region: CASSLGRGPYNTEAFF. The CDR3 DNA sequence: TGTGCCAGCAGTTTAGGGAGGGGGCCTTATAACACTGAAGCTTTCTTT.

As to this clonotype: Compared with germline, one end of the junction differs, possibly owing to a read error. V usage is TRBV29-1 and J usage is TRBJ2-7; D is perhaps TRBD2 (6 bases). The CDR3 is made up of 17 amino acids. Looked up from germline, CDR1 is SQVTM and CDR2 is ANQGSEA. DNA for the CDR3: TGCAGTGTTGAAGAGACCCGCGGGGACTCCCTCAACTACGAGCAGTACTTC. Protein product: CSVEETRGDSLNYEQYF.

Points on this clonotype: The junction and the germline gene differ at one end; a read error may be behind it. The chain recombines TRBV27 with TRBJ2-6; D ambiguous. The V gene's germline CDR1 is MNHEY and CDR2 SMNVEV (reference sequence). The CDR3 length is 16 residues. The CDR3 sequence: CAGSSVQPSGANVLTF. The CDR3 nucleotides are TGTGCCGGCAGCAGCGTTCAGCCCTCTGGGGCCAACGTCCTGACTTTC.

This clonotype was observed many times. This chain uses TRBV27 with TRBJ2-3; 12 positions match TRBD2. Per germline, CDR1 MNHEY and CDR2 SMNVEV (reference sequence). The CDR3 loop spans 17 amino acids. V was clipped by 0 bases and J by 4 bases; unmatched bases: 5. The CDR3 DNA is TGTGCCAGCAGTTTATCAGTGGGACTAGCGGGCCCAGATACGCAGTATTTT. Encoded protein: CASSLSVGLAGPDTQYF.

This clonotype was detected ten times or more. The rearrangement links TRBV5-1 to TRBJ2-7; perhaps TRBD1 as D (5 bases). V lost 4 bases, J lost 2 bases, and 13 bases lay in between. The CDR3 is made up of 14 amino acids. Germline loops: CDR1 SGHRS, CDR2 YFSETQ. CDR3 loop: CASSKDSVTYEQYF. The CDR3 nucleotides read TGCGCCAGCAGCAAAGACAGCGTCACCTACGAGCAGTACTTC.

V and J are TRBV14 and TRBJ2-1, with TRBD2 identical over 15 bases. The V gene end was trimmed by 3 bases and the J gene end by 5 bases; junction bases not matched to a gene: 14. Germline V CDR1 and CDR2: SGHDN, FVKESK. The CDR3 covers 20 residues. The CDR3 spells CASSHPPGLAGGSLNNEQFF. In DNA form, the CDR3 reads TGTGCCAGCAGCCACCCACCGGGACTAGCGGGAGGCTCCTTAAACAATGAGCAGTTCTTC. The full variable domain, with the rest looked up from reference TRBV14 and TRBJ2-1, is EAGVTQFPSHSVIEKGQTVTLRCDPISGHDNLYWYRRVMGKEIKFLLHFVKESKQDESGMPNNRFLAERTGGTYSTLKVQPAELEDSGVYFCASSHPPGLAGGSLNNEQFFGPGTRLTVL.

This clonotype was counted between two and nine times. The chain joins TRBV7-2 to TRBJ2-7; D is possibly TRBD1 (6 bases). Trimming removed 5 bases from V and 0 bases from J, with 17 bases in between. The CDR3 spans 16 residues. CDR1 SGHTA and CDR2 FQGNSA come from the germline V gene. The CDR3: CASSTSGTSSSYEQYF. DNA for the CDR3: TGTGCCAGCAGCACCTCCGGGACATCGAGCTCCTACGAGCAGTACTTC.

Comments on this clonotype: This may come from a read error, since a much larger clone is one base off. The V and J genes are TRBV4-3 and TRBJ1-1; D possibly corresponds to TRBD1 (5 bases). This CDR3 has 16 amino acids. The germline gives CDR1 LGHNA, CDR2 YSLEER. This CDR3 is CASSQVDGATNAEAFF. The CDR3 nucleotides read TGCGCCAGCAGCCAAGTGGACGGGGCTACGAACGCTGAAGCTTTCTTT.

The chain recombines TRBV29-1 with TRBJ2-3; the match to TRBD2 covers 8 bases. The length of the CDR3 is 21 residues. The V gene's germline CDR1 is SQVTM and CDR2 ANQGSEA. The trim removed 1 base at V and 4 bases at J, leaving 25 bases unmatched. Here the CDR3 DNA reads TGCAGCGTTGAAGTGGCGACCTTTGGTAGCGGGATCATGTCATTGGCAGATACGCAGTATTTT. Its protein product is CSVEVATFGSGIMSLADTQYF.